These 7 T cell receptor beta chains were all obtained from the same sample, sequenced in a study of cytomegalovirus exposure and HLA in healthy donors. In the PCR, 60 Vbeta and 13 Jbeta primers were used. The protocol was immunoSEQ multiplex PCR, while the TCRdb copy is restricted to in-frame clones and leaves out a portion. The data contain more than 150,000 clones, more than 65% of them seen just once; the ten biggest clones take up around 1.2%. Sequencing used PBMCs. Receptors were obtained from a girl under 10 years old in good health and CMV-seropositive.

This rearrangement joins TRBV30 to TRBJ2-7; D gene ambiguous. Germline CDR1 is GTSNPN and CDR2 is SVGIG (reference sequence). V was clipped by 2 bases and J by 0 bases, with 8 bases between them. The CDR3 totals 13 residues. The CDR3 protein is CAWSKESSYEQYF. In DNA form, the CDR3 reads TGTGCCTGGAGTAAGGAGAGCTCCTACGAGCAGTACTTC.

The genes are TRBV5-4 and TRBJ1-1; TRBD1 matches at 9 bases. V dropped 7 bases and J dropped 4; count of bases not matched to a gene: 8. The CDR3 sequence is 14 residues long. The germline V gene encodes CDR1 SGHNT and CDR2 YYREEE (reference sequence). The CDR3 DNA reads as TGTGCCAGCGGAGGGGAACAGGGGGCCACTGAAGCTTTCTTT. Its translation: CASGGEQGATEAFF.

The V and J genes are TRBV19 and TRBJ1-4, with TRBD1 identical over 8 bases. CDR3 length: 16 residues. V was pared by 4 bases and J by 3 bases, with 7 bases of the junction left unmatched. The V gene's germline CDR1 is LNHDA and CDR2 SQIVND (reference sequence). The DNA for the CDR3 is TGTGCCAGTAGTAGGACAGGGAGAGAAGCTAATGAAAAACTGTTTTTT. This encodes CASSRTGREANEKLFF. Full variable domain (remainder filled in from reference TRBV19 and TRBJ1-4): DGGITQSPKYLFRKEGQNVTLSCEQNLNHDAMYWYRQDPGQGLRLIYYSQIVNDFQKGDIAEGYSVSREKKESFPLTVTSAQKNPTAFYLCASSRTGREANEKLFFGSGTQLSVL.

The rearrangement uses TRBV5-1 and TRBJ2-1, with a weak D call TRBD2 (7 bases). This CDR3 has 16 residues. V was shortened by 1 base and J by 4 bases, with 15 bases between the two germline ends. Germline V gives CDR1 SGHRS, CDR2 YFSETQ. DNA for the CDR3: TGCGCCAGCAGCTTGAGGGGGGGGGCCAGTTACAATGAGCAGTTCTTC. This sequence encodes CASSLRGGASYNEQFF.

This chain joins TRBV10-2 and TRBJ2-7; TRBD2 might be the D (5 bases). CDR1 is WSHSY, CDR2 SAAADI, per germline. There are 15 residues in the CDR3. V dropped 6 bases and J dropped 5 bases, with 20 bases sitting between them. For the CDR3, the DNA is TGCGCCAGCAGGGAGGCCGGACTCATGACTGACGAGCAGTACTTC. Its translation: CASREAGLMTDEQYF.

V usage is TRBV28 and J usage is TRBJ2-7, with a tentative D call TRBD1 (5 bases). The germline CDR1 and CDR2 sequences are MDHEN and SYDVKM. The CDR3 loop spans 15 amino acids. V was pared by 3 bases and J by 1 base, with 13 bases between. The DNA of the CDR3 is TGTGCCAGCAGTTTTAGGGGCGGTCGGTCCTACGAGCAGTACTTC. Translation: CASSFRGGRSYEQYF.

The chain joins TRBV11-2 to TRBJ2-1; no clear D. Germline V gene lookup returns CDR1 SGHAT and CDR2 FQNNGV. The V gene lost 3 bases and the J gene lost 6 bases, with 15 bases spanning the gap. This CDR3 region has 15 residues. CDR3 nucleotide sequence: TGTGCCAGCAGCTTTGGAGCCCTCGACCCCAATGAGCAGTTCTTC. It encodes CASSFGALDPNEQFF. Together with reference TRBV11-2 and TRBJ2-1, the CDR3 gives the full variable domain: EAGVAQSPRYKIIEKRQSVAFWCNPISGHATLYWYQQILGQGPKLLIQFQNNGVVDDSQLPKDRFSAERLKGVDSTLKIQPAKLEDSAVYLCASSFGALDPNEQFFGPGTRLTVL.